This TCR beta chain was sequenced in a study of CD8 T cells in Susac syndrome. This CDR3 is 16 amino acids long. Trimming took 5 bases from V and 0 from J; bases not matched to a gene: 6. Sequencing of TCR beta was performed on blood CD8+ and CD4+ T cells. When the RNA was reverse transcribed, random hexamers were used with an input of roughly 0.5 to 1 ug. TCRdb re-analysed the immunoSEQ multiplex PCR reads in MiXCR, keeping a single row per CDR3 protein. The sample gives 77,000 or so distinct CDR3 sequences, about 95% of which show up once; roughly 0.39% is in the top ten. The chain uses TRBV12-3 or TRBV12-4 and TRBJ2-5; the match to TRBD1 covers 10 bases. The TCR was taken from a human donor with multiple sclerosis. Sequenced sample: CD8+ T cells from PBMCs. The DNA of the CDR3 is TGTGCCAGCAGTCTCCGGACAGGGGGGTACCAAGAGACCCAGTACTTC. Its translation: CASSLRTGGYQETQYF.